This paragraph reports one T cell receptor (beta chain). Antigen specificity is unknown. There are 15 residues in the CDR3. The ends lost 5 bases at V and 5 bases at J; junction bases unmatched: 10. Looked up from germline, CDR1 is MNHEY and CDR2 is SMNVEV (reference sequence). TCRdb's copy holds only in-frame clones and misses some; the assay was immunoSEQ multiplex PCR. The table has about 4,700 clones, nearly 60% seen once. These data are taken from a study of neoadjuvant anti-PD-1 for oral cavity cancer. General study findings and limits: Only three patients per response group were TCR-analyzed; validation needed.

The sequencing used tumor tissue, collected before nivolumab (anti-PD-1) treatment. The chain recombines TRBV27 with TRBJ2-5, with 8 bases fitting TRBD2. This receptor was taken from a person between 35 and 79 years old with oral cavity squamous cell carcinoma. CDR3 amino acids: CASSPQTSARETQYF. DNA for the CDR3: TGTGCCAGCAGTCCGCAGACTAGCGCTAGGGAGACCCAGTACTTC.